Listed here are 31 T cell receptor beta chains from one sample, sequenced in a study of T cell clonality in common variable immunodeficiency (dated by TCRdb to about 2015). Libraries were made using the immunoSEQ multiplex PCR assay. The source is immuneACCESS, and TCRdb retained only in-frame sequences with V and J called. Part of the clones is not carried over; for the studies checked, unresolved V genes explain less than half of this, and the remainder is unexplained. Here the sample lists about 35,000 clones, none seen once only. The leading ten clones occupy roughly a tenth of the sample. The sequenced sample consisted of peripheral blood mononuclear cells. Source of these receptors: a person aged 18 to 70 in good health.

This clone has ten or more counts. The read halts 3 residues ahead of the CDR3 end, with the missing end drawn from the germline J gene. V and J are TRBV24-1 and TRBJ1-2; D perhaps matches TRBD1 (6 bases). Germline assignment: CDR1 KGHDR and CDR2 SFDVKD. The CDR3 is 14 amino acids. The ends were cut back, 4 bases at V and 4 bases at J, with 12 bases in the middle. The CDR3 loop reads CATSERTASYGYTF. The part of the CDR3 DNA that was read is TGTGCCACCAGTGAGCGGACAGCCAGCTATGGC.

About this clone: The read ends 3 residues early relative to the CDR3; the germline J gene fills the gap. The chain couples TRBV19 to TRBJ1-3; possible D gene TRBD1, 5 bases. The CDR3 sequence is 15 residues long. CDR1 is LNHDA and CDR2 is SQIVND in the germline V gene (reference sequence). V was cut by 5 bases and J by 0 bases, with 11 bases left in between. The CDR3 loop is CASSWGDSSGNTIYF. CDR3 DNA, as far as it was read: TGTGCCAGTAGTTGGGGGGATAGCTCTGGAAACACC. Looking up the rest from reference TRBV19 and TRBJ1-3 gives the full variable domain: DGGITQSPKYLFRKEGQNVTLSCEQNLNHDAMYWYRQDPGQGLRLIYYSQIVNDFQKGDIAEGYSVSREKKESFPLTVTSAQKNPTAFYLCASSWGDSSGNTIYFGEGSWLTVV.

This clone was counted ten times or more. The read ends 3 residues shy of where the CDR3 ends; the end is completed using the germline J gene. V is TRBV30 and J is TRBJ2-1; D perhaps matches TRBD2 (5 bases). The CDR3 consists of 15 residues. CDR1 GTSNPN and CDR2 SVGIG come from the germline V gene (reference sequence). V was clipped by 4 bases and J by 6 bases, with 19 bases between them. CDR3 amino acids: CAWNDPSSWGNEQFF. Partial CDR3 DNA: TGTGCCTGGAACGACCCTAGCAGCTGGGGCAATGAG.

Note on this clone: The read halts 3 residues ahead of the CDR3 end, with the missing end drawn from the germline J gene. The rearrangement links TRBV11-3 to TRBJ1-1; D is uncertain. The CDR3 spans 12 residues. Trimming removed 5 bases from V and 4 bases from J, with 8 bases in between. In germline, CDR1 is SGHNT, CDR2 YENEEA. The CDR3 DNA, read in part, is TGTGCCAGCAGCCTCCGGGGCACTGAA. It encodes CASSLRGTE. The entire CDR3 protein reads CASSLRGTEAFF.

This clone was counted ten times or more. With the read ending 3 residues before the CDR3 end, the germline J gene is used to fill in that end. The chain combines TRBV2 with TRBJ2-7, with D perhaps TRBD1 (6 bases). This CDR3 has 12 amino acids. Germline lookup yields CDR1 SNHLY and CDR2 FYNNEI. V was cut by 6 bases and J by 1 base, with 7 bases left in between. CDR3 in amino acids: CASSDRSYEQYF. CDR3 DNA, as far as it was read: TGTGCCAGCAGCGACAGGTCCTACGAG.

This clone has a handful of counts. The CDR3 end is not reached by the read, which stops 3 residues before it; the germline J gene fills it in. The rearrangement links TRBV19 to TRBJ1-2; 8 bases are a match to TRBD1. Germline CDR1 is LNHDA and CDR2 is SQIVND (reference sequence). The CDR3 spans 15 residues. The sequenced part of the CDR3 DNA is TGTGCCAGTCGGGGGTACAGGGGGAATTGGAATGAC. Translating it yields CASRGYRGNWND. The CDR3 in full is CASRGYRGNWNDYTF.

The table lists this clone with many counts. The CDR3 goes on 3 residues after the read ends, and that part is filled in from the germline J gene. The chain employs TRBV13 and TRBJ1-1, with a tentative D call TRBD1 (5 bases). The CDR3 is made up of 14 amino acids. V lost 1 base and J lost 2, with 8 bases in between. Germline V gene sequence: CDR1 PRHDT, CDR2 FYEKMQ (reference sequence). The CDR3 loop is CASSLAGGNTEAFF. Partial CDR3 DNA: TGTGCCAGCAGCTTAGCCGGGGGAAACACTGAA.

This clone was counted at least ten times. CDR3 sequence: CASSHNRGISYEQYF. The CDR3 DNA, read in part, is TGTGCCAGCAGCCACAACAGGGGTATATCCTACGAG. The V and J genes are TRBV13 and TRBJ2-7; 7 nucleotides match TRBD1. The read is 3 residues too short to cover the CDR3 end, so that end is filled in from the germline J gene. The CDR3 loop spans 15 amino acids. Looked up from germline, CDR1 is PRHDT and CDR2 is FYEKMQ (reference sequence). V gave up 5 bases and J gave up 1 base; unmatched junction bases: 8.

This clone was seen only a few times. Read coverage stops 3 residues before the CDR3 terminus; the germline J gene supplies the remainder. The chain employs TRBV2 and TRBJ1-4; D is perhaps TRBD1 (5 bases). The CDR3 has 18 amino acids. Looked up from germline, CDR1 is SNHLY and CDR2 is FYNNEI. Incomplete CDR3 DNA: TGTGCCAGCAAGGGGTTGCGGGGCCCCGAAGTCCTTAATTCACCA. Translating it yields CASKGLRGPEVLNSP. The whole CDR3 reads CASKGLRGPEVLNSPLFF. Variable domain in full (rest from reference TRBV2 and TRBJ1-4): EPEVTQTPSHQVTQMGQEVILRCVPISNHLYFYWYRQILGQKVEFLVSFYNNEISEKSEIFDDQFSVERPDGSNFTLKIRSTKLEDSAMYFCASKGLRGPEVLNSPLFFGSGTQLSVL.

In this sample, this clone turned up many times. The CDR3 end lies 3 residues beyond the end of the read and is filled in from the germline J gene. The chain has TRBV7-7 and TRBJ2-2; possible D gene TRBD1, 5 bases. Germline loops: CDR1 SSHAT, CDR2 FNYEAQ (reference sequence). The CDR3 is 15 residues long. CDR3 protein: CATQGEGLSTGELFF. The covered CDR3 bases are TGTGCTACCCAGGGTGAAGGTTTAAGCACCGGGGAG. Together with reference TRBV7-7 and TRBJ2-2, the CDR3 gives the full variable domain: GAGVSQSPRYKVTKRGQDVTLRCDPISSHATLYWYQQALGQGPEFLTYFNYEAQPDKSGLPSDRFSAERPEGSISTLTIQRTEQRDSAMYRCATQGEGLSTGELFFGEGSRLTVL.

This clone was recorded many times. The observed sequence ends 3 residues before the CDR3 terminus, with the missing tail filled in from the germline J gene. This sequence joins TRBV7-2 and TRBJ2-7; D is unclear. V was pared by 2 bases and J by 3 bases, with 11 bases between. The CDR3 spans 14 residues. In germline, CDR1 is SGHTA, CDR2 FQGNSA. The covered CDR3 bases are TGTGCCAGCAGCTTACGGAACCCTAGCTACGAG. Its protein is CASSLRNPSYE. The CDR3 reads in full as CASSLRNPSYEQYF.

In this sample, this clone turned up many times. The read falls 3 residues short of the CDR3 end, and the missing part is taken from the germline J gene. This sequence joins TRBV20-1 and TRBJ2-5; D perhaps matches TRBD2 (5 bases). This CDR3 has 13 amino acids. The germline V gene has CDR1 DFQATT and CDR2 SNEGSKA (reference sequence). V lost 2 bases, J lost 1 base, and 8 bases lay in between. CDR3 DNA, as far as it was read: TGCAGTGCTAGACGAGCGGTCCAAGAGACC. Protein sequence: CSARRAVQET. The whole CDR3 protein is CSARRAVQETQYF.

This clone was detected many times. Sequencing ends 3 residues short of the CDR3 end; the germline J gene provides the rest. The genes are TRBV29-1 and TRBJ2-3, with D unresolved. Germline-derived CDR1 and CDR2 are SQVTM and ANQGSEA. The CDR3 is 14 amino acids. Trimming shortened V by 0 bases and J by 6 bases, and 13 bases separated the two germline ends. CDR3 protein: CSVEDVLEGDTQYF. Incomplete CDR3 DNA: TGCAGCGTTGAAGACGTCCTTGAAGGGGATACG.

The table lists this clone with many counts. The read halts 3 residues ahead of the CDR3 end, with the missing end drawn from the germline J gene. This rearrangement joins TRBV2 to TRBJ2-3, with D perhaps given as TRBD1 or TRBD2 (5 bases each). Per germline, CDR1 SNHLY and CDR2 FYNNEI. The CDR3 length is 14 residues. V was trimmed by 9 bases and J by 2 bases, leaving 15 bases between them. The sequenced part of the CDR3 DNA is TGTGCCAGAAGGGAGACAGAACTCACAGATACG. Encoded protein: CARRETELTDT. The whole CDR3 protein reads CARRETELTDTQYF.

This clone was seen at least ten times. The CDR3 end lies 3 residues beyond the end of the read and is filled in from the germline J gene. The genes are TRBV7-8 and TRBJ2-7, with TRBD1 matching over 7 bases. The germline V gene encodes CDR1 SGHVS and CDR2 FQNEAQ. The CDR3 loop spans 12 amino acids. V was pared by 7 bases and J by 5 bases, with 5 bases of the junction left unmatched. CDR3 amino acids: CASNLGGDEQYF. CDR3 bases read: TGTGCCAGCAACCTAGGGGGCGACGAG. Based on the CDR3 plus reference TRBV7-8 and TRBJ2-7, the full variable domain is GAGVSQSPRYKVAKRGQDVALRCDPISGHVSLFWYQQALGQGPEFLTYFQNEAQLDKSGLPSDRFFAERPEGSVSTLKIQRTQQEDSAVYLCASNLGGDEQYFGPGTRLTVT.

This clone was picked up many times. The CDR3 goes on 3 residues after the read ends, and that part is filled in from the germline J gene. The V call is TRBV2, the J call TRBJ2-5, with TRBD2 matching 8 bases. The germline V gene has CDR1 SNHLY and CDR2 FYNNEI. There are 14 residues in the CDR3. V lost 5 bases, J lost 5 bases, and 7 bases stayed unmatched. CDR3 residues: CASSTDGRGETQYF. Partial CDR3 DNA: TGTGCCAGCAGTACAGACGGGAGGGGGGAGACC.

In its sample, this clone was seen a few times. The read ends 3 residues before the CDR3 terminus; that terminus is restored from the germline J gene. The J gene is TRBJ2-1, the V gene TRBV7-9; 8 nucleotides align to TRBD2. Germline V gene sequence: CDR1 SEHNR, CDR2 FQNEAQ (reference sequence). The ends lost 1 base at V and 4 bases at J; junction bases unmatched: 3. The CDR3 has 15 residues. Partial CDR3 DNA: TGTGCCAGCAGCTTAGGGTCGGGGGGGTACAATGAG. The encoded protein is CASSLGSGGYNE. The entire CDR3 protein is CASSLGSGGYNEQFF.

This clone was detected many times. The CDR3 end lies 3 residues beyond the end of the read and is filled in from the germline J gene. This sequence joins TRBV19 and TRBJ1-1, with 12 bases matching TRBD1. This CDR3 is built from 14 residues. CDR1 and CDR2 from the germline V gene are LNHDA and SQIVND (reference sequence). The sequenced CDR3 bases are TGTGCCAGTATCGGGGGGACAGGGGGCCGCGCC. Translated, it gives CASIGGTGGRA. The entire CDR3 protein reads CASIGGTGGRAAFF.

This clone has a count of ten or more. The covered CDR3 bases are TGTGCCAGCAGTGGTAACAGGGGAGAGACC. Its protein is CASSGNRGET. The entire CDR3 protein is CASSGNRGETQYF. J is TRBJ2-5 and V is TRBV6-1; 7 bases are a match to TRBD1. Coverage ceases 3 residues before the CDR3 finishes, and the germline J gene fills in the end. The J segment lost 4 bases and the V segment lost 4 bases, leaving 3 bases of the junction unmatched. This CDR3 is 13 amino acids long. CDR1 is MNHNS and CDR2 is SASEGT in the germline V gene.

This clone was detected many times. The read is 3 residues too short to cover the CDR3 end, so that end is filled in from the germline J gene. The chain carries TRBV20-1 and TRBJ2-1; D might be TRBD2 (5 bases). CDR3 length equals 12 residues. In germline, CDR1 is DFQATT, CDR2 SNEGSKA (reference sequence). The part of the CDR3 DNA that was read is TGCAGCCCCGAGGGTTCCTACAATGAG. Translating it yields CSPEGSYNE. The complete CDR3 sequence is CSPEGSYNEQFF.

This clone has ten or more counts. The CDR3 goes on 3 residues after the read ends, and that part is filled in from the germline J gene. V gene TRBV5-1 combines with J gene TRBJ1-2; 9 bases are a match to TRBD1. The CDR3 spans 16 residues. Germline values: CDR1 SGHRS, CDR2 YFSETQ. The V and J ends lost 4 bases and 1 base, in that order; junction bases with no gene match: 8. The CDR3 spells CASSPGQGDLNYGYTF. The part of the CDR3 DNA that was read is TGCGCCAGCAGCCCGGGACAGGGAGACCTTAACTATGGC. Variable domain in full (rest from reference TRBV5-1 and TRBJ1-2): KAGVTQTPRYLIKTRGQQVTLSCSPISGHRSVSWYQQTPGQGLQFLFEYFSETQRNKGNFPGRFSGRQFSNSRSEMNVSTLELGDSALYLCASSPGQGDLNYGYTFGSGTRLTVV.

By share, this clone counts as medium-sized (0.01 to 0.1%). The read ends 3 residues shy of where the CDR3 ends; the end is completed using the germline J gene. The V call is TRBV7-8, the J call TRBJ1-5, with D unresolved. Trimming took off 4 bases at V and 3 bases at J, with 16 bases between the two ends. Germline V gene lookup returns CDR1 SGHVS and CDR2 FQNEAQ. The CDR3 length is 16 residues. The CDR3 here is CASSSGLDRINQPQHF. The part of the CDR3 DNA that was read is TGTGCCAGCAGCTCCGGACTGGACCGAATCAATCAGCCC.

This clone was counted at least ten times. The observed sequence ends 3 residues before the CDR3 terminus, with the missing tail filled in from the germline J gene. The rearrangement joins TRBV12-3 or TRBV12-4 to TRBJ2-1; 11 bases align to TRBD2. The CDR3 length is 18 residues. After removal of 8 bases from V and 0 bases from J, the junction contained 12 bases not matched to a gene. CDR3 region: CASGDSPGLAVSYNEQFF. CDR3 DNA, as far as it was read: TGTGCCAGCGGCGATTCGCCGGGACTAGCGGTCTCCTACAATGAG.

There are many counts of this clone. The CDR3 is cut off 3 residues early in the read; its end comes from the germline J gene. The chain recombines TRBV29-1 with TRBJ2-5; 7 nucleotides align to TRBD2. The CDR3 consists of 13 residues. V gave up 7 bases and J gave up 3 bases; unmatched junction bases: 8. CDR1 is SQVTM and CDR2 is ANQGSEA in the germline V gene. Incomplete CDR3 DNA: TGCAGCGCCGGCAGGCTAGCGGAAGAGACC. Translation gives CSAGRLAEET. The entire CDR3 is CSAGRLAEETQYF.

This clone was seen many times. The read ends 3 residues before the CDR3 terminus; that terminus is restored from the germline J gene. The rearrangement links TRBV13 to TRBJ1-2; 7 nucleotides align to TRBD1. Germline assignment: CDR1 PRHDT and CDR2 FYEKMQ (reference sequence). The CDR3 spans 12 residues. CDR3 sequence reads: CASSSSGGGYTF. The CDR3 bases that were read are TGTGCCAGCAGCTCGTCAGGGGGAGGC.

This clone was picked up many times. The CDR3 extends 3 residues past the end of the read, so its final part is completed from the germline J gene. The chain joins TRBV2 to TRBJ2-7; 10 positions agree with TRBD2. The CDR3 sequence is 15 residues long. Germline V gene data show CDR1 as SNHLY and CDR2 as FYNNEI. V shed 3 bases and J 2 bases; nucleotides not matched to a gene: 4. CDR3 bases read: TGTGCCAGCAGTGAGGGCCTAGCGGGGGCCTACGAG. As protein: CASSEGLAGAYE. The full-length CDR3 reads as CASSEGLAGAYEQYF.

This clone has at least ten counts. The CDR3 spells CSALAGVSPDTQYF. Partial CDR3 DNA: TGCAGTGCCCTAGCGGGAGTGAGCCCAGATACG. V and J are TRBV20-1 and TRBJ2-3, with 10 bases lining up with TRBD2. The CDR3 end is not reached by the read, which stops 3 residues before it; the germline J gene fills it in. This CDR3 has 14 amino acids. Per germline, CDR1 DFQATT and CDR2 SNEGSKA (reference sequence). V gave up 6 bases and J gave up 4 bases; unmatched junction bases: 7.

This clone showed up many times. The read ends 3 residues before the CDR3 terminus; that terminus is restored from the germline J gene. This chain connects TRBV6-1 to TRBJ1-6; TRBD1 agrees at 9 bases. Losses at the gene ends were 2 bases for V and 8 bases for J; bases not matched to a gene: 13. The germline CDR1 and CDR2 sequences are MNHNS and SASEGT. The CDR3 has 18 residues. Partial CDR3 DNA: TGTGCCAGCAGTGAAACTCCCGGGACAGGGTTTCTCTATTCACCC. Its translation: CASSETPGTGFLYSP. The whole CDR3 reads CASSETPGTGFLYSPLHF.

This clone was counted many times. The read falls 3 residues short of the CDR3 end, and the missing part is taken from the germline J gene. The V and J genes are TRBV20-1 and TRBJ2-1, with 7 bases aligning to TRBD1. J lost 6 bases, V lost 5 bases, and 10 bases had no gene match. This CDR3 comprises 14 residues. The germline V gene encodes CDR1 DFQATT and CDR2 SNEGSKA (reference sequence). The chain's CDR3 is CSASPRTGGNEQFF. The DNA read from the CDR3 is TGCAGTGCTTCCCCACGGACAGGCGGCAATGAG.

This clone was observed a few times. CDR3 DNA (partial): TGCAGTGCTAGAGATCTAGGAAGGAGGGGGAATGAG. This encodes CSARDLGRRGNE. The full CDR3 reads CSARDLGRRGNEYTF. The V and J genes are TRBV20-1 and TRBJ1-2; D perhaps matches TRBD1 (6 bases). The read halts 3 residues ahead of the CDR3 end, with the missing end drawn from the germline J gene. Germline V gene data show CDR1 as DFQATT and CDR2 as SNEGSKA (reference sequence). This CDR3 has 15 residues.

In its sample, this clone was seen many times. The CDR3 goes on 3 residues after the read ends, and that part is filled in from the germline J gene. J is TRBJ1-2 and V is TRBV13; 7 bases align to TRBD1. V shed 0 bases and J 2 bases; nucleotides not matched to a gene: 9. Germline-derived CDR1 and CDR2 are PRHDT and FYEKMQ (reference sequence). The CDR3 extends over 17 amino acids. CDR3 residues: CASSLGQETGRNYGYTF. The CDR3 DNA, read in part, is TGTGCCAGCAGCTTAGGCCAAGAGACAGGGCGCAACTATGGC. The whole variable domain, remainder taken from reference TRBV13 and TRBJ1-2, is AAGVIQSPRHLIKEKRETATLKCYPIPRHDTVYWYQQGPGQDPQFLISFYEKMQSDKGSIPDRFSAQQFSDYHSELNMSSLELGDSALYFCASSLGQETGRNYGYTFGSGTRLTVV.